The T cell receptor beta chain described here comes from a study of T cells in Graves' hyperthyroidism and ophthalmopathy. Study conclusions and caveats: Median prediction lead before ophthalmopathy onset was 6.5 months with the model.

It was uncontrolled infection, other autoimmune disease, pregnancy or lactation that excluded patients. There were TCR beta CDR3 regions amplified from RNA transcripts. Initially, a first-round RT-PCR of the TCR CDR3 employed the HTBI primer set. TCRdb re-called the multiplex PCR reads through MiXCR, storing one row per CDR3 protein. This table has over 450,000 distinct CDR3 sequences, approximately 14% appearing once. CDR1 is SQVTM and CDR2 is ANQGSEA in the germline V gene. CDR3 length: 13 residues. The V and J ends lost 5 bases and 3 bases, in that order; junction bases with no gene match: 2. In its sample, this clonotype was seen many times. What it binds is unknown.

This clonotype was sampled from a young woman with Graves' hyperthyroidism. J is TRBJ2-1 and V is TRBV29-1, with 9 bases lining up with TRBD2. The sample consisted of blood. CDR3 nucleotides: TGCAGCGTTCGGACTAGCGACTACAATGAGCAGTTCTTC. Its translation is CSVRTSDYNEQFF.